This entry lists 24 T cell receptor beta chains sequenced from one sample in a study of T cell repertoires in aging, cancer and after chemotherapy. Rearranged V-D-J TRB sequences were amplified with a mixed TRB-A/B primer pool. TCRdb analysed the multiplex PCR reads with MiXCR anew, one entry per CDR3 protein. The sample has 9,000 to 10,000 distinct CDR3 sequences, around a quarter seen once. TCR beta rearrangements were amplified from peripheral blood genomic DNA. Specimen: blood. The receptors come from a human donor in good health.

By share, this clonotype ranks as medium-sized (0.01 to 0.1%). The chain employs TRBV29-1 and TRBJ2-2; TRBD1 matches at 11 bases. V lost 7 bases, J lost 3 bases, and 16 bases stayed unmatched. Germline CDR1 is SQVTM and CDR2 is ANQGSEA. This CDR3 has 18 residues. The CDR3 is CSASPDRGPDSYTGELFF. CDR3 DNA: TGCAGCGCGAGTCCGGACAGGGGGCCTGATTCTTACACCGGGGAGCTGTTTTTT.

The chain employs TRBV20-1 and TRBJ2-3; TRBD2 matches at 7 bases. Germline loops: CDR1 DFQATT, CDR2 SNEGSKA (reference sequence). The CDR3 is 14 residues long. Losses at the gene ends were 1 base for V and 5 bases for J; bases not matched to a gene: 6. The CDR3 here is CSARVAGAVDTQYF. The CDR3 nucleotides read TGCAGTGCTAGAGTGGCGGGAGCGGTAGATACGCAGTATTTT.

This clonotype qualifies as medium-sized. V usage is TRBV6-1 and J usage is TRBJ2-3; D not certain. Trimming cost V 5 bases and J 1 base, with 10 bases left between them. Looked up from germline, CDR1 is MNHNS and CDR2 is SASEGT. The CDR3 length is 14 residues. In DNA, the CDR3 is TGTGCCAGCAGTATGCGCCAAGGCACAGATACGCAGTATTTT. Translation gives CASSMRQGTDTQYF.

This clonotype was observed a handful of times. The CDR3 region is CAISTAGNQETQYF. DNA for the CDR3: TGTGCCATCAGTACCGCAGGGAACCAAGAGACCCAGTACTTC. The chain is built from TRBV10-3 and TRBJ2-5; D perhaps matches TRBD1 (5 bases). From germline, CDR1 is ENHRY and CDR2 SYGVKD. V was clipped by 5 bases and J by 0 bases, with 10 bases between them. The CDR3 has 14 amino acids.

This clonotype ranks as medium-sized. The junction shows a germline mismatch at one end, possibly a read error. The chain couples TRBV27 to TRBJ2-6; D is unresolved. This CDR3 comprises 13 residues. The germline gives CDR1 MNHEY, CDR2 SMNVEV (reference sequence). For the CDR3, the DNA is TGTGCCAGCAGTCTATCTGGGGCCAACGTCCTGACTTTC. It yields the protein CASSLSGANVLTF.

Within the sample, this clonotype is medium-sized. The chain links TRBV27 to TRBJ1-3, with D hard to call. Germline CDR1 and CDR2: MNHEY and SMNVEV (reference sequence). Trimming took 6 bases from V and 0 from J, leaving 18 bases between them. This CDR3 region has 17 residues. The CDR3 region is CASRRTSGSSSGNTIYF. In DNA form, the CDR3 reads TGTGCCAGCAGAAGGACCTCGGGCAGTAGCTCTGGAAACACCATATATTTT.

Worth noting for this clonotype: The junction and the germline gene differ at one end; a read error may be behind it. The V gene is TRBV5-6, the J gene TRBJ1-1, with a possible D match to TRBD1 (5 bases). Germline CDR1 and CDR2: SGHDT and YYEEEE. The CDR3 consists of 18 residues. Here the CDR3 DNA reads TGTGCCAGCAGCTCCCAATATCGACCGAGGGGCCAGAACCCTGAAGCTTTCTTT. Translated: CASSSQYRPRGQNPEAFF.

The J gene is TRBJ2-1, the V gene TRBV6-2 or TRBV6-3, with 10 bases identical to TRBD2. Per germline, CDR1 MNHEY and CDR2 SVGEGT. The CDR3 is made up of 14 amino acids. Trimming removed 10 bases from V and 6 bases from J; junction bases left unmatched: 9. The CDR3 DNA reads TGTGCCACCTCTTTTACTAGCGGGACCAATGAGCAGTTCTTC. This translates into CATSFTSGTNEQFF.

A remark on this clonotype: Just one base apart from a much larger clone, this may be a read error. The CDR3 nucleotides are TGTGCCAGTAGACTACTCCGGACAGGGCGAAGGACTGAAGCTTTCTTT. Translation gives CASRLLRTGRRTEAFF. V usage is TRBV19 and J usage is TRBJ1-1; 8 bases agree with TRBD1. This CDR3 contains 16 residues. Germline assignment: CDR1 LNHDA and CDR2 SQIVND (reference sequence). V lost 6 bases and J lost 5; bases outside the gene matches: 14.

V usage is TRBV27 and J usage is TRBJ2-3, with D maybe TRBD1 (6 bases). This CDR3 has 15 amino acids. Germline lookup yields CDR1 MNHEY and CDR2 SMNVEV (reference sequence). V lost 6 bases and J lost 0, with 13 bases in between. The CDR3 coding sequence is TGTGCCAGCAGCTCTACAGACAGGAGCACAGATACGCAGTATTTT. Residues: CASSSTDRSTDTQYF.

This clonotype was found a few times. The V call is TRBV5-5, the J call TRBJ2-7, with 12 positions matching TRBD1. The germline CDR1 and CDR2 sequences are SGHKS and YYEKEE (reference sequence). V gave up 1 base and J gave up 7 bases; unmatched junction bases: 9. The CDR3 totals 16 residues. The CDR3 DNA is TGTGCCAGCAGCTTGCCCGGGACAGGGGGCGCGGGGGAGCAGTACTTC. Residues: CASSLPGTGGAGEQYF.

Comment on this clonotype: A much larger clone differs by one base, so this may be a read error. The chain uses TRBV6-5 and TRBJ2-2; TRBD2 matches at 7 bases. From germline, CDR1 is MNHEY and CDR2 SVGAGI. Trimming took 0 bases from V and 5 from J; bases not matched to a gene: 6. The CDR3 has 16 residues. CDR3 residues: CASSYSSGRRTGELFF. The CDR3, as DNA: TGTGCCAGCAGTTACTCGTCCGGGAGGAGGACCGGGGAGCTGTTTTTT.

This clonotype was counted between two and nine times. V gene TRBV20-1 combines with J gene TRBJ2-3; 7 positions agree with TRBD1. V was pared by 5 bases and J by 2 bases, with 7 bases of the junction left unmatched. The CDR3 has 14 residues. Germline CDR1 is DFQATT and CDR2 is SNEGSKA (reference sequence). The CDR3 reads CSAGGQEPTDTQYF. CDR3 in DNA: TGCAGTGCTGGAGGACAGGAACCCACAGATACGCAGTATTTT.

This clonotype was seen only a few times. This chain links TRBV7-9 with TRBJ2-5; tentative D call: TRBD1 (8 bases). V shed 5 bases and J shed 9 bases, with 19 bases lying between them. The CDR3 has 14 residues. Looked up from germline, CDR1 is SEHNR and CDR2 is FQNEAQ (reference sequence). CDR3 protein: CASSDLRTGRAQYF. The CDR3, as DNA: TGTGCCAGCAGCGACCTAAGGACAGGGAGGGCCCAGTACTTC.

This clonotype is medium-sized (0.01 to 0.1%). As DNA, the CDR3 is TGCAGTGCTAGCGACTATGGCTACACCTTC. Its translation: CSASDYGYTF. The chain combines TRBV20-1 with TRBJ1-2; D not certain. Germline CDR1 reads DFQATT; CDR2 reads SNEGSKA (reference sequence). The CDR3 spans 10 residues. Deletions cut 3 bases from V and 3 bases from J, with 2 bases between.

This clonotype occurred a few times. This chain connects TRBV5-1 to TRBJ2-7; tentatively, D is TRBD1 or TRBD2 (5 bases each). Germline loops: CDR1 SGHRS, CDR2 YFSETQ. The CDR3 covers 14 residues. V was cut by 4 bases and J by 0 bases, with 11 bases left in between. The CDR3 protein is CASSPVGASYEQYF. DNA for the CDR3: TGCGCCAGCAGCCCGGTCGGGGCCTCCTACGAGCAGTACTTC.

By share of the sample, this clonotype is medium-sized. The chain carries TRBV30 and TRBJ1-4; no clear D. Germline CDR1 GTSNPN, CDR2 SVGIG (reference sequence). V was pared by 5 bases and J by 5 bases, with 6 bases between. The length of the CDR3 is 11 residues. The CDR3 loop is CAWQKNEKLFF. CDR3 nucleotide sequence: TGTGCCTGGCAAAAGAATGAAAAACTGTTTTTT.

The count of this clonotype is one. At one end, the junction sequence differs from germline, possibly due to a read error. The chain has TRBV6-2 or TRBV6-3 and TRBJ2-6, with D unresolved. Germline CDR1 MNHEY, CDR2 SVGEGT. CDR3 length: 17 residues. The CDR3 sequence is CASSYDHPSSGTNVLTF. The CDR3 nucleotides read TGTGCCAGCAGTTACGATCATCCATCCTCTGGGACCAACGTCCTGACTTTC.

This clonotype showed up just a few times. The V and J genes are TRBV27 and TRBJ2-3, with 8 bases identical to TRBD1. Germline CDR1 MNHEY, CDR2 SMNVEV (reference sequence). The ends lost 6 bases at V and 2 bases at J; junction bases unmatched: 4. CDR3 length: 14 residues. This CDR3 reads CASSRQGLTDTQYF. The CDR3 coding sequence is TGTGCCAGCAGCCGACAGGGGCTCACAGATACGCAGTATTTT.

This clonotype was seen more than once but under ten times. This chain's CDR3 is CASSATGGSGNTIYF. The CDR3 coding sequence is TGTGCCAGTAGTGCGACAGGGGGCTCTGGAAACACCATATATTTT. The V gene is TRBV19, the J gene TRBJ1-3, with TRBD1 identical over 9 bases. The CDR3 spans 15 residues. The junction had 2 bases not matched to a gene; V was cut back by 5 bases and J by 0 bases. In germline, CDR1 is LNHDA, CDR2 SQIVND (reference sequence).

Within the sample, this clonotype is medium-sized (0.01 to 0.1%). This chain connects TRBV6-2 or TRBV6-3 to TRBJ2-7, with D perhaps TRBD1 (6 bases). CDR3 size: 11 residues. Trimming removed 6 bases from V and 3 bases from J, with 6 bases in between. Looked up from germline, CDR1 is MNHEY and CDR2 is SVGEGT. This CDR3 reads CASRQGYEQYF. CDR3 nucleotides: TGTGCCAGCAGACAGGGCTACGAGCAGTACTTC.

Concerning this clonotype: A much bigger clone sits one base away, suggesting this may be a read error. The chain carries TRBV6-2 or TRBV6-3 and TRBJ1-2, with unresolved D. The germline V gene has CDR1 MNHEY and CDR2 SVGEGT. The CDR3 totals 12 residues. The V and J ends lost 2 bases and 5 bases respectively, with 6 bases between them. CDR3 loop: CASSYGLYGYTF. The CDR3 DNA follows: TGTGCCAGCAGTTACGGGTTGTATGGCTACACCTTC.

The CDR3 here is CTSSLSAQKGTEAFF. CDR3 DNA sequence: TGTACCAGCAGCTTGAGCGCCCAAAAGGGCACTGAAGCTTTCTTT. J is TRBJ1-1 and V is TRBV7-2; D not certain. The CDR3 runs 15 residues. The ends were cut back, 3 bases at V and 4 bases at J, with 15 bases in the middle. Per germline, CDR1 SGHTA and CDR2 FQGNSA.

Details on this clonotype: A much bigger clone sits one base away, suggesting this may be a read error. V usage is TRBV20-1 and J usage is TRBJ2-7, with 8 bases matching TRBD2. There are 16 residues in the CDR3. Germline V gene data show CDR1 as DFQATT and CDR2 as SNEGSKA (reference sequence). V lost 5 bases and J lost 3; bases outside the gene matches: 15. The CDR3 spells CSAPEGGSGTVYEQYF. CDR3 in DNA: TGCAGTGCTCCGGAGGGTGGTAGCGGGACGGTCTACGAGCAGTACTTC.